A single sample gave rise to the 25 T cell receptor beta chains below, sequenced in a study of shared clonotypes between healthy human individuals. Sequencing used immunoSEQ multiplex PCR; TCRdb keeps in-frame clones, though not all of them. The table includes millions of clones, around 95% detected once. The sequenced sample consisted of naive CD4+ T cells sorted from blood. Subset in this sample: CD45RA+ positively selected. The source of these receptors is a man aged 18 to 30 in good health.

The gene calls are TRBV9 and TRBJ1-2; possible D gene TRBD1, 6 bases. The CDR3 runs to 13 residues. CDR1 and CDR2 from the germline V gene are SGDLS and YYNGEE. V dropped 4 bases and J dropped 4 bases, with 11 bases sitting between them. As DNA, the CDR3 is TGTGCCAGCAGCCCACAGGGACCCTATGGCTACACCTTC. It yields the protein CASSPQGPYGYTF.

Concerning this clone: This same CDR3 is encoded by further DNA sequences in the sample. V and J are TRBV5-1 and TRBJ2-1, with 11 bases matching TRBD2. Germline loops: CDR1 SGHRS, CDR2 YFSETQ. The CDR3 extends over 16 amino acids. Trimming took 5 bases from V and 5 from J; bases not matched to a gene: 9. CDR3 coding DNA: TGCGCCAGCAGTTTAACCGGGACTAGCGGAAACAATGAGCAGTTCTTC. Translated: CASSLTGTSGNNEQFF.

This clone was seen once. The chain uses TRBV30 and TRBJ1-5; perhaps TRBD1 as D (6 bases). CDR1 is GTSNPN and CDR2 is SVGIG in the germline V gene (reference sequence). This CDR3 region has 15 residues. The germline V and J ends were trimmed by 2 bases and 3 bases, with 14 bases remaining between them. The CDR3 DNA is TGTGCCTGGAGTCTCGCACAGGGCCTCAATCAGCCCCAGCATTTT. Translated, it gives CAWSLAQGLNQPQHF.

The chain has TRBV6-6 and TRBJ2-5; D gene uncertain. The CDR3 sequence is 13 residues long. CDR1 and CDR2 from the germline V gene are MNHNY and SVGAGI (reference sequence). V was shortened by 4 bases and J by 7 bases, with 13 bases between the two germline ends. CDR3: CASSFNYYGTQYF. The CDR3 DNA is TGTGCCAGCAGTTTTAATTATTATGGGACCCAGTACTTC.

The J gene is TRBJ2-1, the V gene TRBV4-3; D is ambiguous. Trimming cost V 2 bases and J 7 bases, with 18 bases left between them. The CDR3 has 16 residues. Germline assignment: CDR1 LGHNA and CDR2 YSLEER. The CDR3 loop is CASSQSGPGTGNEQFF. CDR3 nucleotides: TGCGCCAGCAGCCAATCAGGTCCGGGTACCGGGAATGAGCAGTTCTTC.

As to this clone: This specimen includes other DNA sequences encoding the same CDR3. The CDR3 DNA sequence: TGTGCCATCAGTGAGGCTGTAAGCTCCTACGAGCAGTACTTC. Amino acids: CAISEAVSSYEQYF. The rearrangement uses TRBV10-3 and TRBJ2-7; D gene unclear. V was pared by 2 bases and J by 0 bases, with 8 bases between. The V gene's germline CDR1 is ENHRY and CDR2 SYGVKD. The CDR3 is 14 amino acids.

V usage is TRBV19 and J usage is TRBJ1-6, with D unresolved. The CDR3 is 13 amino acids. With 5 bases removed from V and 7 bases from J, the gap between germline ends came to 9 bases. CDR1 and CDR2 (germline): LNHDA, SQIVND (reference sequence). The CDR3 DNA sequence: TGTGCCAGTAGTTGGAATCCCAATTCACCCCTCCACTTT. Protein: CASSWNPNSPLHF.

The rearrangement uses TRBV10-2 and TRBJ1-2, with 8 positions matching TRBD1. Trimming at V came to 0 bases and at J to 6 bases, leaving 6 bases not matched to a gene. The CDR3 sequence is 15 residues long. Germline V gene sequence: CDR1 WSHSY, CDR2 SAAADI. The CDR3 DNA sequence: TGCGCCAGCAGTGAGTCGTTGGACAGGGTGGATGGCTACACCTTC. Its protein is CASSESLDRVDGYTF.

CDR3: CASTAKGSGYYGYTF. The CDR3, as DNA: TGTGCCAGCACCGCTAAGGGTAGTGGATATTATGGCTACACCTTC. This rearrangement joins TRBV5-4 to TRBJ1-2; D gene unclear. V lost 6 bases and J 5 bases, leaving 20 bases between the germline ends. There are 15 residues in the CDR3. The germline CDR1 and CDR2 sequences are SGHNT and YYREEE (reference sequence).

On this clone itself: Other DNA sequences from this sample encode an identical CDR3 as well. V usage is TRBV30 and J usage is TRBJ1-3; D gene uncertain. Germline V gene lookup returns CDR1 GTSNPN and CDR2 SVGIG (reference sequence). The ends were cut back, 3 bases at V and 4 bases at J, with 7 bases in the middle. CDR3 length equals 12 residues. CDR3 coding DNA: TGTGCCTGGAGCGAAACGGGAAACACCATATATTTT. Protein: CAWSETGNTIYF.

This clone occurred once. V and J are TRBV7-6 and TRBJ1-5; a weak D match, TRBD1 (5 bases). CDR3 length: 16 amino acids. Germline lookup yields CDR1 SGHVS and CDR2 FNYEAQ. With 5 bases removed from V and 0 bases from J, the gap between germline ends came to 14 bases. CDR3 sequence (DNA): TGTGCCAGCAGCCCAGCGGGGCAGGGTAGCAATCAGCCCCAGCATTTT. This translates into CASSPAGQGSNQPQHF.

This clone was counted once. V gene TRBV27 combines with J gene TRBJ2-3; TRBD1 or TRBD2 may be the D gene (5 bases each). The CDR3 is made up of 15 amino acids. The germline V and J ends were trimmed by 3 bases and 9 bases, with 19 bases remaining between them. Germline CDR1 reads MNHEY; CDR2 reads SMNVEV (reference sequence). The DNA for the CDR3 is TGTGCCAGCAGTTTTGAGGGCAGGGTGGCGGAGACGCAGTATTTT. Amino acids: CASSFEGRVAETQYF.

CDR3 nucleotide sequence: TGTGCCAGCAGCTACTCTGGCACAGATACGCAGTATTTT. Translation gives CASSYSGTDTQYF. V is TRBV5-4 and J is TRBJ2-3; no firm D call. Trimming stripped 3 bases from V and 1 base from J, with 6 bases between. The CDR3 has 13 amino acids. The V gene's germline CDR1 is SGHNT and CDR2 YYREEE (reference sequence).

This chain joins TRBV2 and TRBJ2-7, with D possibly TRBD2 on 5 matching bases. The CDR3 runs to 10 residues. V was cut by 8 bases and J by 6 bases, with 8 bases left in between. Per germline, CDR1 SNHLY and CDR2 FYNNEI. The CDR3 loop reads CASYRGEQYF. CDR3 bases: TGTGCCAGCTACCGGGGCGAGCAGTACTTC.

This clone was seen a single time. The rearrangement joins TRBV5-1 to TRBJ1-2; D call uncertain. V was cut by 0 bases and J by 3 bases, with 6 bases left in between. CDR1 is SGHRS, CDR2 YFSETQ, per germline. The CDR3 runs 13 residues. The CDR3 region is CASSLGAYYGYTF. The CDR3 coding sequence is TGCGCCAGCAGCTTGGGTGCTTACTATGGCTACACCTTC.

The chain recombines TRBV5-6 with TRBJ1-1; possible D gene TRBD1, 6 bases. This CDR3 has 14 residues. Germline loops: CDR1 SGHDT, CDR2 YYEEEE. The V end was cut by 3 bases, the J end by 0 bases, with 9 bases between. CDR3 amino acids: CASSWTAMNTEAFF. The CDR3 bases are TGTGCCAGCAGCTGGACAGCCATGAACACTGAAGCTTTCTTT.

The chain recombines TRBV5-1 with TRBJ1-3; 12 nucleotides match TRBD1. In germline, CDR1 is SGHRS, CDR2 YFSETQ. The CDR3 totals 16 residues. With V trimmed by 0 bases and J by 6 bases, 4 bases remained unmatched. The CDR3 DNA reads TGCGCCAGCAGCTTGGAAGGGACAGGGGGCGAAAACACCATATATTTT. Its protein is CASSLEGTGGENTIYF.

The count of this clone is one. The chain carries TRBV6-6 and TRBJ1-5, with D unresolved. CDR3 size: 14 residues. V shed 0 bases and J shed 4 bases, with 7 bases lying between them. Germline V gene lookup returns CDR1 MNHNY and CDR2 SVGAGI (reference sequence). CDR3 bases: TGTGCCAGCAGTTACTCGAGAAATAATCAGCCCCAGCATTTT. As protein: CASSYSRNNQPQHF.

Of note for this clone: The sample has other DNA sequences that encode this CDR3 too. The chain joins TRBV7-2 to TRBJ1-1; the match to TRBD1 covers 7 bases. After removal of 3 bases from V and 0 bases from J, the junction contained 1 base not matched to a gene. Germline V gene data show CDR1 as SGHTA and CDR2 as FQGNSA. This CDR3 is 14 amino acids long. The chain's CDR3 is CASSFGTVNTEAFF. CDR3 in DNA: TGTGCCAGCAGCTTTGGGACAGTGAACACTGAAGCTTTCTTT. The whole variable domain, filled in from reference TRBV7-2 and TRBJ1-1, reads GAGVSQSPSNKVTEKGKDVELRCDPISGHTALYWYRQSLGQGLEFLIYFQGNSAPDKSGLPSDRFSAERTGGSVSTLTIQRTQQEDSAVYLCASSFGTVNTEAFFGQGTRLTVV.

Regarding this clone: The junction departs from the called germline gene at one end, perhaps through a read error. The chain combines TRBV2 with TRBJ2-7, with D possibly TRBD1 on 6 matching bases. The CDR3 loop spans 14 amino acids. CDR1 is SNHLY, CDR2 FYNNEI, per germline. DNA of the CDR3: TGTGCCAGCAGCATACCCGACAGGCCTAGAGGCACGGACTTC. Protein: CASSIPDRPRGTDF.

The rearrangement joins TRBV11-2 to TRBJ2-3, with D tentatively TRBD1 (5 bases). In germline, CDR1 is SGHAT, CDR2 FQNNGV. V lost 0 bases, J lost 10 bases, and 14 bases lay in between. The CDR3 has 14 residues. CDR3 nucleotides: TGTGCCAGCAGCTTAGAAGGTTTCGACAGACCGCAGTATTTT. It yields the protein CASSLEGFDRPQYF.

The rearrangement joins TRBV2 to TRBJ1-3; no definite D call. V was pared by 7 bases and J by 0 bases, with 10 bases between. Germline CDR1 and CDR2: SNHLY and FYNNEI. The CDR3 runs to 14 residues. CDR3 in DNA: TGTGCCAGCATGAGGGAGGCCTCTGGAAACACCATATATTTT. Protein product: CASMREASGNTIYF.

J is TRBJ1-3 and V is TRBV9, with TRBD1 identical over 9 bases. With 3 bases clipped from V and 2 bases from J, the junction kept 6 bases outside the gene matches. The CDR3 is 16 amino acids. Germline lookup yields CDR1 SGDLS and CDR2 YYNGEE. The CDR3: CASSAYYRGPGNTIYF. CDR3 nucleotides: TGTGCCAGCAGCGCCTATTACAGGGGGCCTGGAAACACCATATATTTT. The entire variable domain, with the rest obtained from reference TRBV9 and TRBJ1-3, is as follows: DSGVTQTPKHLITATGQRVTLRCSPRSGDLSVYWYQQSLDQGLQFLIQYYNGEERAKGNILERFSAQQFPDLHSELNLSSLELGDSALYFCASSAYYRGPGNTIYFGEGSWLTVV.

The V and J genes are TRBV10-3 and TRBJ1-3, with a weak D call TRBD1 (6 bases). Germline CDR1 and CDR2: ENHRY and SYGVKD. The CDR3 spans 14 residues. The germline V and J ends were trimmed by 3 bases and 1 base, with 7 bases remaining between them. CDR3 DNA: TGTGCCATCAGTGAACAGGGTTCTGGAAACACCATATATTTT. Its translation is CAISEQGSGNTIYF.

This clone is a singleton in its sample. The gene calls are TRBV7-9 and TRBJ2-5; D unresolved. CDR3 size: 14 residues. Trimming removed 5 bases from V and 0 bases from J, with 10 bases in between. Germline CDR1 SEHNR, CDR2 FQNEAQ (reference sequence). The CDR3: CASSQVRYQETQYF. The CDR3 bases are TGTGCCAGCAGCCAAGTTCGGTACCAAGAGACCCAGTACTTC.